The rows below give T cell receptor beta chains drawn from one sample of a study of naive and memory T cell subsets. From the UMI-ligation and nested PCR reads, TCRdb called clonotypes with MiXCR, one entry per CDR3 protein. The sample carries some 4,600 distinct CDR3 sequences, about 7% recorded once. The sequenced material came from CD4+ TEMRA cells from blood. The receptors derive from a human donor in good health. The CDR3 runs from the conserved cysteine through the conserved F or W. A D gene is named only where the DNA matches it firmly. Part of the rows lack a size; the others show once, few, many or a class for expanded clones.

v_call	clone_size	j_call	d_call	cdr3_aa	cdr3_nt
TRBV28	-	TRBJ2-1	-	CASTQGFVQFF	TGTGCCAGCACCCAGGGGTTTGTGCAGTTCTTC
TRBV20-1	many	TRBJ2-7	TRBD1	CSASPGQAGRYEQYF	TGCAGTGCTAGTCCCGGACAGGCCGGTCGGTACGAGCAGTACTTC
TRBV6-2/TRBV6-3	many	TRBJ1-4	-	CASRRTREKLFF	TGTGCCAGCAGAAGGACGCGTGAAAAACTGTTTTTT
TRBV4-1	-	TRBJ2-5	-	CASSQECGGIETQYF	TGCGCCAGCAGCCAAGAATGCGGAGGGATAGAGACCCAGTACTTC
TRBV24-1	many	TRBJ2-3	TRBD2	CATSEAGNTDTQYF	TGTGCCACCAGTGAAGCGGGAAACACAGATACGCAGTATTTT
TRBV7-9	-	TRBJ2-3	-	CASSPPGRITDTQYF	TGTGCCAGCAGTCCTCCGGGCCGCATCACAGATACGCAGTATTTT
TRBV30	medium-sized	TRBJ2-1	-	CAWTRTRSTTYNEQFF	TGTGCCTGGACCCGTACTAGATCAACAACCTACAATGAGCAGTTCTTC
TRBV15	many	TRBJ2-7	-	CATSRDFPGTYEQYF	TGTGCCACCAGCAGAGATTTCCCAGGAACCTACGAGCAGTACTTC
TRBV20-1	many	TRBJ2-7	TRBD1	CSAQSRDRGSYEQYF	TGCAGTGCCCAGAGCCGGGACAGGGGGAGCTACGAGCAGTACTTC
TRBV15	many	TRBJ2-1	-	CATSFRHGYNEQFF	TGTGCCACCAGCTTCCGACACGGGTACAATGAGCAGTTCTTC
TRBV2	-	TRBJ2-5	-	CASRMQTQYF	TGTGCCAGCAGGATGCAGACCCAGTACTTC
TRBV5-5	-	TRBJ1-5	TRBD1	CASSPDRVQPQHF	TGTGCCAGCAGCCCGGACAGGGTCCAGCCCCAGCATTTT
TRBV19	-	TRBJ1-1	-	CASSLRGSNTEAFF	TGTGCCAGTAGCCTTCGGGGATCGAACACTGAAGCTTTCTTT
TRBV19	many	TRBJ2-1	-	CASSLEGGSYNEQFF	TGTGCCAGTAGTCTGGAGGGGGGCTCCTACAATGAGCAGTTCTTC
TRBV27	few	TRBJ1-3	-	CASSLVNQGGRISGNTIYF	TGTGCCAGCAGTTTGGTGAATCAAGGGGGAAGAATCTCTGGAAACACCATATATTTT
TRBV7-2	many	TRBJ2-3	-	CASSYMSDTQYF	TGTGCCAGCAGCTACATGTCAGATACGCAGTATTTT
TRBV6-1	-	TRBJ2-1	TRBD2	CASSEGASGSNEQFF	TGTGCCAGCAGTGAAGGGGCTAGCGGGTCCAATGAGCAGTTCTTC
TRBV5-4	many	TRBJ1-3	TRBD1	CASSPGGTGSSGNTIYF	TGTGCCAGCAGCCCGGGGGGGACAGGGAGCTCTGGAAACACCATATATTTT
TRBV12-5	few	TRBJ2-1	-	CASGLGSYNEQFF	TGTGCTAGTGGTTTGGGGAGCTACAATGAGCAGTTCTTC
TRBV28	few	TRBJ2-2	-	CASQPGQNTGELFF	TGTGCCAGCCAGCCCGGTCAGAACACCGGGGAGCTGTTTTTT
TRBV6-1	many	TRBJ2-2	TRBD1	CASSDEGQPFGELFF	TGTGCCAGCAGTGACGAGGGACAGCCCTTCGGGGAGCTGTTTTTT
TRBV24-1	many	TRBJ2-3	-	CATRREAGTDTQYF	TGTGCCACCCGAAGGGAAGCTGGCACAGATACGCAGTATTTT